This is a list of T cell receptor beta chains from one sample in a study of T cells in localized non-small cell lung cancer. Produced via immunoSEQ multiplex PCR; TCRdb's table is partial and in-frame only. This table has over 10,000 clones, 28% appearing once. The material was lung tumor tissue, obtained before any cancer treatment. These receptors all come from a female donor older than 55 with stage I lung adenocarcinoma. Both conserved end residues are part of each CDR3. The D gene is left open where the match is weak. Clone size appears in some rows only: once, few, many, or a class for an expanded clone.

d_call: NA; j_call: TRBJ1-1; clone_size: few; v_call: TRBV9; cdr3_aa: CASRDKGDTEAFF; cdr3_nt: TGTGCCAGCAGGGACAAGGGGGACACTGAAGCTTTCTTT
d_call: TRBD2; j_call: TRBJ2-1; clone_size: NA; v_call: TRBV15; cdr3_aa: CATSSLSGAFYNEQFF; cdr3_nt: TGTGCCACCAGCAGCCTCAGCGGGGCCTTCTACAATGAGCAGTTCTTC
d_call: TRBD1; j_call: TRBJ2-2; clone_size: NA; v_call: TRBV11-3; cdr3_aa: CASSFLTGVSGELFF; cdr3_nt: TGTGCCAGCAGCTTCCTGACAGGGGTGTCCGGGGAGCTGTTTTTT
d_call: TRBD2; j_call: TRBJ2-1; clone_size: few; v_call: TRBV11-3; cdr3_aa: CASSRTSGGDNEQFF; cdr3_nt: TGTGCCAGCAGCAGGACTAGCGGGGGTGACAATGAGCAGTTCTTC
d_call: NA; j_call: TRBJ2-2; clone_size: many; v_call: TRBV11-3; cdr3_aa: CASSSTGGAGELFF; cdr3_nt: TGTGCCAGCAGCTCCACAGGCGGGGCCGGGGAGCTGTTTTTT
d_call: NA; j_call: TRBJ2-7; clone_size: NA; v_call: TRBV11-3; cdr3_aa: CASSFEQGGYEQYF; cdr3_nt: TGTGCCAGCAGCTTTGAACAGGGGGGGTACGAGCAGTACTTC
d_call: NA; j_call: TRBJ1-6; clone_size: NA; v_call: TRBV10-2; cdr3_aa: CASSGTVNSPLHF; cdr3_nt: TGCGCCAGCAGTGGGACGGTGAATTCACCCCTCCACTTT
d_call: NA; j_call: TRBJ2-5; clone_size: NA; v_call: TRBV19; cdr3_aa: CASSNGGLETQYF; cdr3_nt: TGTGCCAGTAGTAACGGGGGACTGGAGACCCAGTACTTC
d_call: TRBD2; j_call: TRBJ2-2; clone_size: NA; v_call: TRBV11-3; cdr3_aa: CASSLGREAGTGELFF; cdr3_nt: TGTGCCAGCAGCCTAGGGCGGGAGGCGGGCACCGGGGAGCTGTTTTTT
d_call: TRBD2; j_call: TRBJ2-2; clone_size: NA; v_call: TRBV5-1; cdr3_aa: CASSLGRETGELFF; cdr3_nt: TGCGCCAGCAGCTTGGGGCGGGAGACCGGGGAGCTGTTTTTT
d_call: NA; j_call: TRBJ1-2; clone_size: few; v_call: TRBV6-8; cdr3_aa: CASSQRGFFDYGYTF; cdr3_nt: TGTGCCAGCTCCCAACGAGGTTTCTTTGACTATGGCTACACCTTC
d_call: NA; j_call: TRBJ2-3; clone_size: NA; v_call: TRBV6-8; cdr3_aa: CASSYSSGTDTQYF; cdr3_nt: TGTGCCAGCAGTTACTCTAGCGGCACAGATACGCAGTATTTT
d_call: NA; j_call: TRBJ1-5; clone_size: NA; v_call: TRBV11-3; cdr3_aa: CASSFIRGNQPQHF; cdr3_nt: TGTGCCAGCAGCTTCATAAGGGGGAATCAGCCCCAGCATTTT
d_call: TRBD2; j_call: TRBJ2-3; clone_size: few; v_call: TRBV6-8; cdr3_aa: CASSYQAGGGTDTQYF; cdr3_nt: TGTGCCAGCAGCTACCAAGCGGGAGGGGGCACAGATACGCAGTATTTT
d_call: TRBD1; j_call: TRBJ2-7; clone_size: NA; v_call: TRBV29-1; cdr3_aa: CSVGGPGGSYEQYF; cdr3_nt: TGCAGCGTTGGCGGGCCAGGGGGCTCCTACGAGCAGTACTTC
d_call: TRBD1; j_call: TRBJ1-1; clone_size: NA; v_call: TRBV29-1; cdr3_aa: CSVESQAGGTEAFF; cdr3_nt: TGCAGCGTTGAGTCCCAGGCAGGGGGCACTGAAGCTTTCTTT
d_call: NA; j_call: TRBJ1-5; clone_size: many; v_call: TRBV6-8; cdr3_aa: CASRGSGNQPQHF; cdr3_nt: TGTGCCAGCAGGGGGTCCGGTAATCAGCCCCAGCATTTT